This TCR beta chain was obtained from a study of T cells in localized non-small cell lung cancer. This clone has more than one count but fewer than ten. Assay used: immunoSEQ multiplex PCR; TCRdb lists only in-frame clones, some missing. The table shows about 3,200 clones, with around 24% occurring only once. The CDR3 is 15 amino acids. Germline V gene data show CDR1 as SGHNT and CDR2 as YENEEA. V dropped 5 bases and J dropped 8; count of bases not matched to a gene: 9. Sequenced material: lung tumor tissue, taken before any cancer treatment. The sequence came from a man aged 40 to 70 with stage I lung adenocarcinoma. V usage is TRBV11-3 and J usage is TRBJ2-1; 10 bases align to TRBD2. The CDR3 sequence is CASSPSGGGPHEQFF. The DNA for the CDR3 is TGTGCCAGCAGCCCGAGCGGGGGGGGACCCCATGAGCAGTTCTTC.